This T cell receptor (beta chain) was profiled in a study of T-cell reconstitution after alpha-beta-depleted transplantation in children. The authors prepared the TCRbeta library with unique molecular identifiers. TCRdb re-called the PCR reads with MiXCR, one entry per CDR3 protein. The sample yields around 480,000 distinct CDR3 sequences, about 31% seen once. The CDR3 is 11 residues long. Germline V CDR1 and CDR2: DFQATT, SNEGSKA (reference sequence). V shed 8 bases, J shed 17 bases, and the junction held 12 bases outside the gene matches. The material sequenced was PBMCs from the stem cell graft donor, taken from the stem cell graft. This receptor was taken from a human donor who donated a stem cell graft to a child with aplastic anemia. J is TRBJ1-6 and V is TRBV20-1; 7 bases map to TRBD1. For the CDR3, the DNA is TGCAGTCCGGCGGGGACAGTCTATATCCACTTT. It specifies CSPAGTVYIHF.